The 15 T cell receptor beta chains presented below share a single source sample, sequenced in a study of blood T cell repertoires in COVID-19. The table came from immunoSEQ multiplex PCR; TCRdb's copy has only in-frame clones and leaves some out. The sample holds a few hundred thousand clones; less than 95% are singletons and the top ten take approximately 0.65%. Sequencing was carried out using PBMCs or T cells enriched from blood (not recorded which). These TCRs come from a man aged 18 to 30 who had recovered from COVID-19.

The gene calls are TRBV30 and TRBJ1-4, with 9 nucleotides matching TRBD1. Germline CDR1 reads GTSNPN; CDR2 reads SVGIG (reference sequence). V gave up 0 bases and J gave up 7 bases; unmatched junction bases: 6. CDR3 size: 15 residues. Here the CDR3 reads CAWSVLGTGSEKLFF. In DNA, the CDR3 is TGTGCCTGGAGTGTACTAGGGACAGGGTCTGAAAAACTGTTTTTT.

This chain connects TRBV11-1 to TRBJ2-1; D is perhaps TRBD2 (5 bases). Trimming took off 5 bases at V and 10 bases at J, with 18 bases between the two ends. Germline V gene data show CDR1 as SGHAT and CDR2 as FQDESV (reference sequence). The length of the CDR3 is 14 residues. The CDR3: CASSPGRAGSEQFF. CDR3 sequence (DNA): TGTGCCAGCAGCCCAGGAAGGGCGGGTTCCGAGCAGTTCTTC.

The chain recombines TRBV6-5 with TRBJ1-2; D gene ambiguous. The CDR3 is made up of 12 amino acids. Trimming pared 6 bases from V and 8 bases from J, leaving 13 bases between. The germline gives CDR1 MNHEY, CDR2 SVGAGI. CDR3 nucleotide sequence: TGTGCCAGCAGGTTGGAGGGCAGCGGCTACACCTTC. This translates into CASRLEGSGYTF.

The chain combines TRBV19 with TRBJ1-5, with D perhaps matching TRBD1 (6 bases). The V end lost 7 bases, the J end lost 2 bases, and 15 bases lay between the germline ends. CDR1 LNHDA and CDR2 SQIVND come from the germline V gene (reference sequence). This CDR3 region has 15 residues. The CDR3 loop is CASIPQGVGNQPQHF. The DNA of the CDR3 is TGTGCCAGTATCCCACAGGGAGTTGGCAATCAGCCCCAGCATTTT.

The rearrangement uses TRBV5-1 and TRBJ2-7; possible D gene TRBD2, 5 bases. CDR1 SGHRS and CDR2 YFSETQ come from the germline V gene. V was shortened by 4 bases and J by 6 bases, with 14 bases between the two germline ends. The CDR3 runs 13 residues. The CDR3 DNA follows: TGCGCCAGCAGCCCCCAGGCGGGCCTCGAGCAGTACTTC. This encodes CASSPQAGLEQYF.

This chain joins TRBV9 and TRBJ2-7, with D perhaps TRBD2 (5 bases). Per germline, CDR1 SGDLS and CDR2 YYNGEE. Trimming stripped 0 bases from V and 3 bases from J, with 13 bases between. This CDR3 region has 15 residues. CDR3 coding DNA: TGTGCCAGCAGCGTAGGTGCTAGCCCAGACTACGAGCAGTACTTC. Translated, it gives CASSVGASPDYEQYF.

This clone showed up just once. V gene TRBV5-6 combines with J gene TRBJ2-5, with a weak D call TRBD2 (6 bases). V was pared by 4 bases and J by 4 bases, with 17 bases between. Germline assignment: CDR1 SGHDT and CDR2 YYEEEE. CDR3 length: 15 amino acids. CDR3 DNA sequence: TGTGCCAGCAGCCTCGACCCGGGTAGCGGAGAGACCCAGTACTTC. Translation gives CASSLDPGSGETQYF. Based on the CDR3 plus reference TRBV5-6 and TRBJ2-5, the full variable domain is DAGVTQSPTHLIKTRGQQVTLRCSPKSGHDTVSWYQQALGQGPQFIFQYYEEEERQRGNFPDRFSGHQFPNYSSELNVNALLLGDSALYLCASSLDPGSGETQYFGPGTRLLVL.

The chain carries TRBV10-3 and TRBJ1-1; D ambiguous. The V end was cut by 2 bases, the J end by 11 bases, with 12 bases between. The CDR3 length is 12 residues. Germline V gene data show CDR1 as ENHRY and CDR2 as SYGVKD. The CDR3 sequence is CAISESEGDAFF. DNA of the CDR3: TGTGCCATCAGTGAGAGCGAGGGTGACGCTTTCTTT.

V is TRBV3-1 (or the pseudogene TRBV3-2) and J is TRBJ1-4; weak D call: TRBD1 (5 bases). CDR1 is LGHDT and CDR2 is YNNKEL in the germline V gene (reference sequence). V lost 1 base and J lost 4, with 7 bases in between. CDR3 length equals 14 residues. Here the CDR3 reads CASSQGGDNEKLFF. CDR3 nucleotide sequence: TGTGCCAGCAGCCAAGGGGGGGATAATGAAAAACTGTTTTTT.

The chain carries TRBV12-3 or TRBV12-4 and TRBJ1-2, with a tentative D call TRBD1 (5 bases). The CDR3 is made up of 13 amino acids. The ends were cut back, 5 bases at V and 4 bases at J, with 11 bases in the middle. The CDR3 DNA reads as TGTGCCAGCAGTGAAGGACATCGCTATGGCTACACCTTC. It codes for CASSEGHRYGYTF.

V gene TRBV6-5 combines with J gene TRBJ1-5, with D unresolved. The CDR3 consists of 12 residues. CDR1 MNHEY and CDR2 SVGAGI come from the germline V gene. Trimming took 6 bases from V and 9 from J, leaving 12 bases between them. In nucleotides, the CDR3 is TGTGCCAGCAGCCCCCTAGGTGGGCCCCAGCATTTT. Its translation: CASSPLGGPQHF.

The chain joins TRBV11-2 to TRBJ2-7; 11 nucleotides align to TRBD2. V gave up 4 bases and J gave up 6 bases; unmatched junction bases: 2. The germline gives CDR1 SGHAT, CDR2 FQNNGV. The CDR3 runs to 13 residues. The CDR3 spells CASSSLAGGEQYF. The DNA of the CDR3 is TGTGCCAGCAGCTCCCTAGCGGGGGGCGAGCAGTACTTC. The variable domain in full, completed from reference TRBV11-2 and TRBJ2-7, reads EAGVAQSPRYKIIEKRQSVAFWCNPISGHATLYWYQQILGQGPKLLIQFQNNGVVDDSQLPKDRFSAERLKGVDSTLKIQPAKLEDSAVYLCASSSLAGGEQYFGPGTRLTVT.

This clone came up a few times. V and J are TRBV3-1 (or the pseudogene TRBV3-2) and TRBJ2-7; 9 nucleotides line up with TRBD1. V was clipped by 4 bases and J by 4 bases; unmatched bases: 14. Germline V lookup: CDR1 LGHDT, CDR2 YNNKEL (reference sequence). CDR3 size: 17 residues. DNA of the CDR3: TGTGCCAGCAGCCGCGGACAGGGGAAGGGGGTAGTGTACGAGCAGTACTTC. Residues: CASSRGQGKGVVYEQYF.

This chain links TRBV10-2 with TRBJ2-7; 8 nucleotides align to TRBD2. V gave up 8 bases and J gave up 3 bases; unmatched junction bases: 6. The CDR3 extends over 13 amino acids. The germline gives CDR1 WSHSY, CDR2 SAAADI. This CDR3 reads CASGAGAIYEQYF. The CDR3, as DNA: TGCGCCAGCGGAGCGGGGGCTATCTACGAGCAGTACTTC.

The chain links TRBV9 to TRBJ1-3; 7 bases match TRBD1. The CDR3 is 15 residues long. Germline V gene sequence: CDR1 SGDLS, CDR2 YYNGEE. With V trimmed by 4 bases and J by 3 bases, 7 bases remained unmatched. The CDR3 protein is CASSPGDRNGNTIYF. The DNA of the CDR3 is TGTGCCAGCAGCCCCGGGGACAGAAATGGAAACACCATATATTTT.